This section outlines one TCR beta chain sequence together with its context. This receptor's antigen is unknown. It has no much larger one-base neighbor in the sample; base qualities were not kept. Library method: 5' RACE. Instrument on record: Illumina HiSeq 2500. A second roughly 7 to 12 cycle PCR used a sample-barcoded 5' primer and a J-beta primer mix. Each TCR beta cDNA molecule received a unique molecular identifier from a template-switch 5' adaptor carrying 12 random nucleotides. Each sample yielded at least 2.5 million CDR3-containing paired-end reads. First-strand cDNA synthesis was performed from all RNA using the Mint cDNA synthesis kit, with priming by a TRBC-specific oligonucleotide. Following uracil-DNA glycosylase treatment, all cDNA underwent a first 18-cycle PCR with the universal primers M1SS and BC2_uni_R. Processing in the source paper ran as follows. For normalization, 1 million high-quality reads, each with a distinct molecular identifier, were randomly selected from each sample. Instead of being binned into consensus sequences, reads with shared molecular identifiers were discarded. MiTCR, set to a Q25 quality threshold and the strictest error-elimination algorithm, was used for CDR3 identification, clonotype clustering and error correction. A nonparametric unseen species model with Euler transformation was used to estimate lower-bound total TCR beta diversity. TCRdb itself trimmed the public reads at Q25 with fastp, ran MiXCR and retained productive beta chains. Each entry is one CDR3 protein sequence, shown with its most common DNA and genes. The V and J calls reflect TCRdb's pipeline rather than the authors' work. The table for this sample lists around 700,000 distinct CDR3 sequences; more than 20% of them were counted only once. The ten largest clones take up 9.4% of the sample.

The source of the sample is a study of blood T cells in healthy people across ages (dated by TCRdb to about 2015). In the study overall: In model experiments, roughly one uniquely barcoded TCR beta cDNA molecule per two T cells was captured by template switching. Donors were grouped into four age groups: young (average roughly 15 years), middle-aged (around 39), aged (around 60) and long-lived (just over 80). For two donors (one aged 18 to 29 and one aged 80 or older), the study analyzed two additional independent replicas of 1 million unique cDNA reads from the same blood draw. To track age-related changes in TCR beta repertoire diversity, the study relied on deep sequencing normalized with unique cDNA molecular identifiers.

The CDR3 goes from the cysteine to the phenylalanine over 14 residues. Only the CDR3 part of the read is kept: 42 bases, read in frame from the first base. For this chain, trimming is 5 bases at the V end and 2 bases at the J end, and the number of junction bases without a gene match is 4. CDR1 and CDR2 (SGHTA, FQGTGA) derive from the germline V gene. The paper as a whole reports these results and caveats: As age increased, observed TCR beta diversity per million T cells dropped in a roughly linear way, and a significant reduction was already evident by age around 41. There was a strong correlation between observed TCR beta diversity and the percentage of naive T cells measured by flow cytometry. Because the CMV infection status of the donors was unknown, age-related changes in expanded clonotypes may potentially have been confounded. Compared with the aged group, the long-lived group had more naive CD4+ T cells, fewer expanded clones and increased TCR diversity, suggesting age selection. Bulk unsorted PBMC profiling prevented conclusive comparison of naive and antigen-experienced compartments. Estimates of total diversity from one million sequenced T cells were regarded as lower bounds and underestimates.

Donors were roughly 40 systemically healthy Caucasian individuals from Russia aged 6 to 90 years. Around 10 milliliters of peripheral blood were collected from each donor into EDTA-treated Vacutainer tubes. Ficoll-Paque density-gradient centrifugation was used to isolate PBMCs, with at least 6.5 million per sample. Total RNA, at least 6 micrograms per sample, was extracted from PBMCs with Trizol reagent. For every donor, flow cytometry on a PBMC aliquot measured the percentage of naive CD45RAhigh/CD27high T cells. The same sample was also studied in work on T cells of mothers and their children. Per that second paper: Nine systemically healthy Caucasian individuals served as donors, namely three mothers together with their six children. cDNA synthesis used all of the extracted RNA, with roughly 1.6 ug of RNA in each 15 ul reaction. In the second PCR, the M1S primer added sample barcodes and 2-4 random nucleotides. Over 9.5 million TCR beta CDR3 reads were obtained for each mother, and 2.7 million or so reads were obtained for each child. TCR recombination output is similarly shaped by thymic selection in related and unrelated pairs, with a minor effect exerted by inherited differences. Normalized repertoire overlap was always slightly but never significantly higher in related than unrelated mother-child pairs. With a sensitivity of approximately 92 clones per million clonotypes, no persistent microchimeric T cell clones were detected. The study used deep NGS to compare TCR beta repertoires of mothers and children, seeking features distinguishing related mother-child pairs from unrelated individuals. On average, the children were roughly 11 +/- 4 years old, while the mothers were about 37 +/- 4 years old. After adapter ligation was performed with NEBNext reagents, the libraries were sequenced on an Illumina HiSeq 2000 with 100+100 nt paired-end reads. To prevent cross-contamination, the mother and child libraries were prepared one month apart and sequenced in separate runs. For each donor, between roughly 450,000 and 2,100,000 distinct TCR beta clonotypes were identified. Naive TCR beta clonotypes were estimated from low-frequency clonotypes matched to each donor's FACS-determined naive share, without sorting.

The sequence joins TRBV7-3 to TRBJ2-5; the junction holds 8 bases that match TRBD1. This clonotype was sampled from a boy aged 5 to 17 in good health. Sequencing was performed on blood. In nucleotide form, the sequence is TGTGCCAGCAGCGCAACAGGGGGGCAAGAGACCCAGTACTTC. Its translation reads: CASSATGGQETQYF.